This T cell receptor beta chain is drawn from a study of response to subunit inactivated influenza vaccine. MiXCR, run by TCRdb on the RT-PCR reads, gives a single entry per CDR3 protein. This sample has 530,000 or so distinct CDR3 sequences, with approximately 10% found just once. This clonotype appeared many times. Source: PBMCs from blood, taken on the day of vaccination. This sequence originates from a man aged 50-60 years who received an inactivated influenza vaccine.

This CDR3 reads CASSQRHGDEQYF. CDR3 in DNA: TGCGCCAGCAGCCAAAGGCATGGGGACGAGCAGTACTTC. The chain recombines TRBV4-1 with TRBJ2-7; D call uncertain. This CDR3 contains 13 residues. From germline, CDR1 is MGHRA and CDR2 YSYEKL. The V gene lost 2 bases and the J gene lost 5 bases, with 10 bases spanning the gap.